These 17 T cell receptor beta chains came from one sample sequenced in a study of T cells in localized non-small cell lung cancer (dated by TCRdb to the early 2020s). The library was produced with the immunoSEQ multiplex PCR assay. TCRdb took over this immuneACCESS table, retaining in-frame rearrangements with V and J assigned. Such tables are incomplete; in checked studies, under half of the missing clones stem from an unresolved V gene, and the remainder is unexplained. Across this sample there are about 83,000 clones, with approximately 80% seen only once. Of the sample, more than 9% is held by the ten largest clones. The starting material was peripheral blood, obtained before any cancer treatment. The receptors were gathered from a female donor aged 60 or older with stage I lung adenocarcinoma.

The gene calls are TRBV4-3 and TRBJ2-3, with 15 bases identical to TRBD2. V shed 4 bases, J shed 5 bases, and the junction held 7 bases outside the gene matches. The CDR3 consists of 17 residues. From germline, CDR1 is LGHNA and CDR2 YSLEER. CDR3 amino acids: CASSRGLAGGPGDTQYF. As DNA, the CDR3 is TGCGCCAGCAGCCGTGGACTAGCGGGAGGGCCGGGAGATACGCAGTATTTT.

The rearrangement uses TRBV5-4 and TRBJ1-2, with 7 bases fitting TRBD1. The V gene's germline CDR1 is SGHNT and CDR2 YYREEE (reference sequence). The CDR3 is 13 amino acids. V shed 4 bases, J shed 8 bases, and the junction held 8 bases outside the gene matches. In DNA form, the CDR3 reads TGTGCCAGCAGCCCCGACAGGGAAGGAGGCTACACCTTC. This codes for CASSPDREGGYTF.

This clone has only a few counts. This sequence joins TRBV2 and TRBJ2-7; no reliable D call. Germline V gives CDR1 SNHLY, CDR2 FYNNEI. V shed 3 bases and J shed 1 base, with 10 bases lying between them. This CDR3 has 14 residues. CDR3 DNA sequence: TGTGCCAGCAGTGAGACAAGTTATTCCTACGAGCAGTACTTC. Translation gives CASSETSYSYEQYF.

This chain links TRBV5-4 with TRBJ2-6; possibly TRBD1 for D (7 bases). The CDR3 length is 15 residues. Trimming took 0 bases from V and 12 from J, leaving 16 bases between them. CDR1 is SGHNT and CDR2 is YYREEE in the germline V gene (reference sequence). The CDR3 protein is CASSLGTGTGGVLTF. The CDR3 DNA is TGTGCCAGCAGCTTGGGGACAGGAACCGGGGGCGTCCTGACTTTC.

V gene TRBV19 combines with J gene TRBJ1-1; 10 bases align to TRBD1. V lost 6 bases and J lost 6; bases outside the gene matches: 13. Germline CDR1 and CDR2: LNHDA and SQIVND (reference sequence). This CDR3 comprises 16 residues. CDR3 protein: CASSRRDRGDKAEAFF. As DNA, the CDR3 is TGTGCCAGTAGCCGCCGGGACAGGGGCGATAAGGCTGAAGCTTTCTTT.

This clone turned up a few times. The gene calls are TRBV19 and TRBJ1-5, with no clear D. V shed 2 bases and J shed 0 bases, with 11 bases lying between them. Germline-derived CDR1 and CDR2 are LNHDA and SQIVND (reference sequence). The CDR3 covers 16 residues. CDR3 sequence: CASSITSVGSNQPQHF. DNA of the CDR3: TGTGCCAGTAGTATAACGTCGGTTGGTAGCAATCAGCCCCAGCATTTT.

The genes are TRBV10-3 and TRBJ2-3; 7 nucleotides match TRBD2. V trimming: 6 bases; J trimming: 4 bases; junction bases outside the gene matches: 13. Germline V gives CDR1 ENHRY, CDR2 SYGVKD. CDR3 size: 16 residues. CDR3 coding DNA: TGTGCCATCAGGGAGCCTAGCGGTGACGCCTCAGATACGCAGTATTTT. This codes for CAIREPSGDASDTQYF.

This chain uses TRBV19 with TRBJ2-7; D may be TRBD1 (6 bases). V was cut by 3 bases and J by 1 base, with 10 bases left in between. This CDR3 region has 14 residues. CDR1 LNHDA and CDR2 SQIVND come from the germline V gene (reference sequence). The CDR3 reads CASSIGGVSYEQYF. CDR3 in DNA: TGTGCCAGTAGTATTGGGGGCGTTTCCTACGAGCAGTACTTC.

The table lists this clone with a few counts. In nucleotides, the CDR3 is TGTGCCAGCAGTTACGGGGGGTCGTATGGCTACACCTTC. It codes for CASSYGGSYGYTF. The rearrangement links TRBV6-4 to TRBJ1-2, with D perhaps matching TRBD1 (5 bases). V was pared by 5 bases and J by 5 bases, with 12 bases between. Looked up from germline, CDR1 is MRHNA and CDR2 is SNTAGT. The CDR3 contains 13 residues.

The chain joins TRBV6-6 to TRBJ1-2, with TRBD1 matching 9 bases. This CDR3 is 15 amino acids long. CDR1 and CDR2 (germline): MNHNY, SVGAGI (reference sequence). Trimming at V came to 2 bases and at J to 7 bases, leaving 8 bases not matched to a gene. The CDR3 loop reads CASSYRPQGAGGYTF. The CDR3 DNA reads TGTGCCAGCAGTTACCGCCCACAGGGGGCAGGTGGCTACACCTTC.

This clone has a handful of counts. The chain carries TRBV6-5 and TRBJ2-7; TRBD1 or TRBD2 may be the D gene (5 bases each). Trimming stripped 6 bases from V and 3 bases from J, with 12 bases between. CDR3 length equals 13 residues. CDR1 MNHEY and CDR2 SVGAGI come from the germline V gene. This CDR3 is CASSRDPDYEQYF. The CDR3 DNA reads as TGTGCCAGCAGCCGGGACCCTGACTACGAGCAGTACTTC.

The chain has TRBV2 and TRBJ2-2; D unclear. This CDR3 comprises 14 residues. Germline assignment: CDR1 SNHLY and CDR2 FYNNEI. The V and J ends lost 6 bases and 0 bases respectively, with 8 bases between them. The CDR3 sequence is CASRYSANTGELFF. CDR3 in DNA: TGTGCCAGCAGATACAGCGCGAACACCGGGGAGCTGTTTTTT.

A note on this clone: The CDR3 does not end in the conserved phenylalanine or tryptophan, so this is likely a read error. The DNA is omitted, as the CDR3 cannot be located on it reliably, and the CDR3 follows TCRdb's listing. The rearrangement links TRBV5-1 to TRBJ2-4; the table's D call, TRBD2, was not checked against the DNA. Germline V gives CDR1 SGHRS, CDR2 YFSETQ. The CDR3 spans 19 residues, counting both ends. The CDR3 region is CASSPREGARRRTSGRPIL.

This clone was seen a few times. The chain couples TRBV28 to TRBJ1-2, with D perhaps matching TRBD1 (5 bases). The CDR3 covers 20 residues. CDR1 MDHEN and CDR2 SYDVKM come from the germline V gene. V was shortened by 2 bases and J by 5 bases, with 30 bases between the two germline ends. The chain's CDR3 is CASSLISDILRSGTVYGYTF. The CDR3 DNA sequence: TGTGCCAGCAGTTTAATTTCGGATATATTAAGGTCCGGGACCGTATATGGCTACACCTTC.

Points on this clone: Sequence at one end of the junction differs from germline and may be a read error. This chain joins TRBV9 and TRBJ2-1; 7 positions match TRBD2. CDR3 length: 16 residues. Germline loops: CDR1 SGDLS, CDR2 YYNGEE. CDR3 in amino acids: CASSVAGPGLTNEQFF. The CDR3 coding sequence is TGTGCCAGCAGTGTAGCGGGCCCGGGCCTCACGAATGAGCAGTTCTTC.

The chain links TRBV19 to TRBJ2-7, with 9 bases fitting TRBD1. Trimming at V came to 5 bases and at J to 7 bases, leaving 6 bases not matched to a gene. The CDR3 is made up of 13 amino acids. The germline V gene encodes CDR1 LNHDA and CDR2 SQIVND (reference sequence). The CDR3 spells CASSFTGGGEQYF. The DNA of the CDR3 is TGTGCCAGTAGTTTTACAGGGGGCGGAGAGCAGTACTTC.

Only one count was recorded for this clone. The chain recombines TRBV27 with TRBJ2-3, with TRBD2 matching over 11 bases. The CDR3 loop spans 15 amino acids. The V gene end was trimmed by 3 bases and the J gene end by 3 bases; junction bases not matched to a gene: 2. Germline V lookup: CDR1 MNHEY, CDR2 SMNVEV (reference sequence). CDR3 in DNA: TGTGCCAGCAGTTTGACTAGCGGGGCGACAGATACGCAGTATTTT. Amino acids: CASSLTSGATDTQYF.